Following are 17 T cell receptor beta chains from one sample sequenced in a study of cytomegalovirus exposure and HLA in healthy donors. Use of 60 Vbeta and 13 Jbeta primers characterized the PCR. The repertoire was sequenced with immunoSEQ multiplex PCR; TCRdb's copy has only in-frame clones and lacks some. Of more than 110,000 clones listed, approximately 80% were seen once; the top ten hold less than 5%. The sequencing input was PBMCs. The receptor set was obtained from a male donor in good health and CMV-seronegative.

V gene TRBV27 combines with J gene TRBJ2-2; no reliable D call. CDR3 size: 12 residues. V lost 6 bases to trimming and J lost 7 bases, with 9 bases between them. The V gene's germline CDR1 is MNHEY and CDR2 SMNVEV (reference sequence). CDR3 region: CASSLVSGELFF. The CDR3, as DNA: TGTGCCAGCAGCCTCGTGAGCGGGGAGCTGTTTTTT.

With regard to this clone: The same CDR3 can be traced to other DNA sequences in this sample. J is TRBJ2-1 and V is TRBV10-3, with 12 bases aligning to TRBD2. V gave up 6 bases and J gave up 0 bases; unmatched junction bases: 6. Germline V gene sequence: CDR1 ENHRY, CDR2 SYGVKD. This CDR3 contains 17 residues. The CDR3 coding sequence is TGTGCCATCAGCCCAGGACTAGCGGGGAGCTCCTACAATGAGCAGTTCTTC. Translation gives CAISPGLAGSSYNEQFF.

The J gene is TRBJ1-1, the V gene TRBV5-1; TRBD1 matches 10 bases. This CDR3 contains 13 residues. Germline assignment: CDR1 SGHRS and CDR2 YFSETQ. Trimming took 3 bases from V and 7 from J; bases not matched to a gene: 3. DNA of the CDR3: TGCGCCAGCAGCTCGACAGGGGGCGGTGAAGCTTTCTTT. Protein: CASSSTGGGEAFF.

The gene calls are TRBV4-2 and TRBJ2-7; no reliable D call. The CDR3 runs to 14 residues. Germline lookup yields CDR1 LGHNA and CDR2 YNFKEQ. V was pared by 4 bases and J by 0 bases, with 10 bases between. The CDR3 reads CASSRDPGSYEQYF. The CDR3 nucleotides read TGTGCCAGCAGCCGAGACCCCGGCTCCTACGAGCAGTACTTC.

V usage is TRBV4-2 and J usage is TRBJ1-1; a possible D gene is TRBD1 (5 bases). The CDR3 totals 13 residues. Germline lookup yields CDR1 LGHNA and CDR2 YNFKEQ. Trimming removed 0 bases at V and 8 bases at J, with 10 bases between. The chain's CDR3 is CASSQDGAGEAFF. The CDR3 coding sequence is TGTGCCAGCAGCCAAGATGGGGCTGGAGAAGCTTTCTTT.

This clone was found a few times. The chain has TRBV7-8 and TRBJ2-7; 8 bases match TRBD1. Germline V gene lookup returns CDR1 SGHVS and CDR2 FQNEAQ. J was trimmed by 7 bases and V by 1 base; bases with no gene match: 9. This CDR3 has 15 amino acids. CDR3 loop: CASSLESGQGREQYF. The CDR3 region has the DNA TGTGCCAGCAGCTTAGAGAGCGGACAGGGCCGAGAGCAGTACTTC.

In its sample, this clone was seen a few times. The chain carries TRBV11-2 and TRBJ2-3, with 7 bases that match TRBD1. Germline V lookup: CDR1 SGHAT, CDR2 FQNNGV. The CDR3 contains 15 residues. Trimming at V came to 6 bases and at J to 7 bases, leaving 13 bases not matched to a gene. The CDR3 region is CASRRPGQKNHTQYF. The CDR3 DNA sequence: TGTGCCAGCAGGCGTCCGGGACAGAAGAACCATACGCAGTATTTT.

A note on this clone: Other DNA sequences within the sample encode an identical CDR3. The V call is TRBV2, the J call TRBJ2-3; D remains ambiguous. The CDR3 contains 13 residues. Looked up from germline, CDR1 is SNHLY and CDR2 is FYNNEI. Trimming stripped 3 bases from V and 1 base from J, with 5 bases between. DNA of the CDR3: TGTGCCAGCAGTGACGTAGGCACAGATACGCAGTATTTT. As protein: CASSDVGTDTQYF. The variable domain in full, with the rest retrieved from reference TRBV2 and TRBJ2-3, is EPEVTQTPSHQVTQMGQEVILRCVPISNHLYFYWYRQILGQKVEFLVSFYNNEISEKSEIFDDQFSVERPDGSNFTLKIRSTKLEDSAMYFCASSDVGTDTQYFGPGTRLTVL.

The chain employs TRBV29-1 and TRBJ2-7, with 9 bases lining up with TRBD2. This CDR3 contains 15 residues. The germline V gene encodes CDR1 SQVTM and CDR2 ANQGSEA. V lost 4 bases, J lost 2 bases, and 9 bases stayed unmatched. CDR3 protein: CSVGSGRISAYEQYF. The CDR3 DNA reads as TGCAGCGTTGGTAGCGGGAGAATATCGGCCTACGAGCAGTACTTC.

V gene TRBV6-5 combines with J gene TRBJ2-2; 14 nucleotides line up with TRBD2. With 8 bases clipped from V and 6 bases from J, the junction kept 2 bases outside the gene matches. Germline values: CDR1 MNHEY, CDR2 SVGAGI. This CDR3 is built from 14 residues. The CDR3 region is CASRTSGRSGELFF. The CDR3 bases are TGTGCCAGCCGGACTAGCGGGAGGTCCGGGGAGCTGTTTTTT.

The chain uses TRBV11-2 and TRBJ2-5; 10 positions agree with TRBD2. V shed 8 bases and J 4 bases; nucleotides not matched to a gene: 13. Germline lookup yields CDR1 SGHAT and CDR2 FQNNGV. This CDR3 is 16 amino acids long. CDR3 sequence: CASGRTSGSMGETQYF. CDR3 bases: TGTGCCAGCGGAAGGACTAGCGGCTCAATGGGAGAGACCCAGTACTTC. Full variable domain (rest looked up from reference TRBV11-2 and TRBJ2-5): EAGVAQSPRYKIIEKRQSVAFWCNPISGHATLYWYQQILGQGPKLLIQFQNNGVVDDSQLPKDRFSAERLKGVDSTLKIQPAKLEDSAVYLCASGRTSGSMGETQYFGPGTRLLVL.

This chain joins TRBV19 and TRBJ2-1; 8 bases map to TRBD1. J was trimmed by 8 bases and V by 1 base; bases with no gene match: 13. This CDR3 comprises 17 residues. Looked up from germline, CDR1 is LNHDA and CDR2 is SQIVND (reference sequence). DNA for the CDR3: TGTGCCAGTAGTATAGGGACAGGGCGGCTCATGAGAGATGAGCAGTTCTTC. It codes for CASSIGTGRLMRDEQFF.

Comment on this clone: A read error may produce the germline difference seen at one junction end. J is TRBJ2-5 and V is TRBV7-2; 13 bases are shared with TRBD2. The CDR3 is made up of 13 amino acids. From germline, CDR1 is SGHTA and CDR2 FQGNSA. Here the CDR3 reads CASSRGLAGVKDF. CDR3 in DNA: TGTGCCAGCAGCCGTGGACTAGCGGGAGTAAAAGACTTC.

This clone was picked up a small number of times. This rearrangement joins TRBV19 to TRBJ1-1, with unresolved D. This CDR3 comprises 14 residues. CDR1 and CDR2 from the germline V gene are LNHDA and SQIVND (reference sequence). With 7 bases removed from V and 1 base from J, the gap between germline ends came to 13 bases. The CDR3 region has the DNA TGTGCCAGTACCCCGCTACAGACGAACACTGAAGCTTTCTTT. Residues: CASTPLQTNTEAFF. Using reference TRBV19 and TRBJ1-1 for the parts outside the CDR3, the full variable domain is DGGITQSPKYLFRKEGQNVTLSCEQNLNHDAMYWYRQDPGQGLRLIYYSQIVNDFQKGDIAEGYSVSREKKESFPLTVTSAQKNPTAFYLCASTPLQTNTEAFFGQGTRLTVV.

The rearrangement joins TRBV5-5 to TRBJ2-1; tentatively, D is TRBD2 (6 bases). The germline V gene encodes CDR1 SGHKS and CDR2 YYEKEE (reference sequence). The ends were cut back, 6 bases at V and 2 bases at J, with 9 bases in the middle. The CDR3 loop spans 13 amino acids. The CDR3 bases are TGTGCCAGCACAGTAGCGGCCTACAATGAGCAGTTCTTC. Residues: CASTVAAYNEQFF. The full variable domain, its missing parts supplied by reference TRBV5-5 and TRBJ2-1, is DAGVTQSPTHLIKTRGQQVTLRCSPISGHKSVSWYQQVLGQGPQFIFQYYEKEERGRGNFPDRFSARQFPNYSSELNVNALLLGDSALYLCASTVAAYNEQFFGPGTRLTVL.

In its sample, this clone was seen a few times. The CDR3 spells CATSADRRNTEAFF. CDR3 coding DNA: TGTGCCACCAGCGCCGACAGGAGGAACACTGAAGCTTTCTTT. The genes are TRBV15 and TRBJ1-1; perhaps TRBD1 as D (6 bases). This CDR3 has 14 residues. Trimming removed 5 bases from V and 1 base from J, with 11 bases in between. The germline CDR1 and CDR2 sequences are LNHNV and YYDKDF (reference sequence).

The chain combines TRBV5-4 with TRBJ1-1, with 9 bases identical to TRBD1. Per germline, CDR1 SGHNT and CDR2 YYREEE (reference sequence). The ends lost 3 bases at V and 2 bases at J; junction bases unmatched: 2. The CDR3 runs 14 residues. Here the CDR3 reads CASSSTGGNTEAFF. The CDR3 nucleotides read TGTGCCAGCAGCTCCACAGGGGGCAACACTGAAGCTTTCTTT.